Sequencing of this T cell receptor (beta chain) was carried out in a study of blood T cell repertoires in COVID-19. As originally analysed: Reference gene primer amplification in the assay estimated nucleated cell counts. Generated by immunoSEQ multiplex PCR, the TCRdb table keeps only in-frame clones and is missing some. That table is the source of V, J and clone size, and D and trimming were worked out from the DNA. The data show some 62,000 clones, with 80% to 90% seen just once and 3% to 4.5% held by the top ten. This clone was seen many times. Those who participated ranged in age from roughly 18 to 100 years and resided in 20 to 30 US areas. Germline lookup yields CDR1 LNHDA and CDR2 SQIVND (reference sequence). V lost 5 bases, J lost 5 bases, and 2 bases stayed unmatched. This CDR3 region has 12 residues.

The source of this sequence is a woman aged 40 to 50 with acute COVID-19. Sequenced: PBMCs or T cells enriched from blood (not recorded which). This sequence joins TRBV19 and TRBJ1-2; 7 bases align to TRBD1. Here the CDR3 reads CASSGQEYGYTF. The CDR3 bases are TGTGCCAGTAGTGGACAGGAATATGGCTACACCTTC.